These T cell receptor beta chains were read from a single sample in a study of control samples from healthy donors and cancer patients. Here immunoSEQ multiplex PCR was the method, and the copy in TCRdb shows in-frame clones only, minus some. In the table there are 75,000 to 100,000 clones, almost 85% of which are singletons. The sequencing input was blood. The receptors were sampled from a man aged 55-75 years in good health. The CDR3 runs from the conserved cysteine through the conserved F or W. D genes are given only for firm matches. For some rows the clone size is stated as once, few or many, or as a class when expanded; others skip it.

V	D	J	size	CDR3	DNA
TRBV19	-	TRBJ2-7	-	CASSNGGSSYEQYF	TGTGCCAGTAGTAACGGGGGAAGCTCCTACGAGCAGTACTTC
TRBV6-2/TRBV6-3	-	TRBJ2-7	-	CASSWGRSYEQYF	TGTGCCAGCAGTTGGGGACGCTCCTACGAGCAGTACTTC
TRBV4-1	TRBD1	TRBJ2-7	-	CASSQMTDRTYEQYF	TGCGCCAGCAGCCAAATGACGGACAGGACCTACGAGCAGTACTTC
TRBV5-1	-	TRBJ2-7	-	CASGPPRTGGPARYEQYF	TGCGCCAGCGGCCCCCCAAGAACCGGGGGCCCCGCTCGATACGAGCAGTACTTC
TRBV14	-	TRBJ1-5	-	CASSQPALGQNQPQHF	TGTGCCAGCAGCCAACCTGCTCTTGGACAAAATCAGCCCCAGCATTTT
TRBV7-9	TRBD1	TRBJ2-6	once	CASSPGQAVLSGANVLTF	TGTGCCAGCAGCCCGGGACAGGCCGTTCTCTCTGGGGCCAACGTCCTGACTTTC
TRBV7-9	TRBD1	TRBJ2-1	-	CASSLSRTGGYNEQFF	TGTGCCAGCAGCTTATCCCGGACAGGGGGCTACAATGAGCAGTTCTTC
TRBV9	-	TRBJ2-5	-	CASSGGIGNQETQYF	TGTGCCAGCAGCGGGGGGATAGGGAACCAAGAGACCCAGTACTTC
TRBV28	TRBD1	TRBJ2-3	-	CASRPDRGRLTQYF	TGTGCCAGCAGGCCGGACAGGGGGCGACTTACGCAGTATTTT
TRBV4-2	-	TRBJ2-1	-	CASSPSGGDEQFF	TGTGCCAGCAGCCCCTCTGGGGGCGATGAGCAGTTCTTC
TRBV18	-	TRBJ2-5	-	CASSPSGAQETQYF	TGTGCCAGCTCACCATCGGGGGCCCAAGAGACCCAGTACTTC
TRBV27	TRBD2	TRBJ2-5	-	CASSATSGRSGTQYF	TGTGCCAGCAGCGCAACTAGCGGGAGATCGGGGACCCAGTACTTC
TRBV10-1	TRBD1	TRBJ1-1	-	CASRLTGDTEAFF	TGCGCCAGCAGGTTGACAGGGGACACTGAAGCTTTCTTT
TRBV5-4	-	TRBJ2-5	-	CASRYLGGQETQYF	TGTGCCAGCAGATACTTGGGCGGCCAAGAGACCCAGTACTTC
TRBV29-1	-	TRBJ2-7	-	CSVVQASYEQYF	TGCAGCGTTGTTCAGGCCTCCTACGAGCAGTACTTC
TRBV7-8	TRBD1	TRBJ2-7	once	CASSSPGQGSYEQYF	TGTGCCAGCAGCTCCCCGGGACAGGGGTCCTACGAGCAGTACTTC
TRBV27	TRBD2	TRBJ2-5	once	CASSGLAGSQETQYF	TGTGCCAGCAGTGGACTAGCGGGGAGCCAAGAGACCCAGTACTTC
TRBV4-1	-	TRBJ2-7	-	CASSEGSTGTYEQYF	TGCGCCAGCAGCGAAGGGAGCACCGGAACCTACGAGCAGTACTTC
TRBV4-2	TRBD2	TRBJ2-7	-	CASSPLVGTSGSQQYF	TGTGCCAGCAGCCCTCTAGTAGGGACTAGCGGGAGTCAGCAGTACTTC
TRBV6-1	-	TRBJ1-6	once	CASSELGQGKSPLHF	TGTGCCAGCAGTGAACTCGGGCAGGGGAAATCACCCCTCCACTTT
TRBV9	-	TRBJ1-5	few	CASSVGVVAQPQHF	TGTGCCAGCAGCGTAGGGGTGGTGGCGCAGCCCCAGCATTTT
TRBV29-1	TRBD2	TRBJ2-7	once	CSVVLDPGLTVYEQYF	TGCAGCGTTGTTCTCGATCCGGGACTAACGGTCTACGAGCAGTACTTC
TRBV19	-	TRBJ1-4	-	CASSPGRRLNEKLFF	TGTGCCAGTTCACCGGGACGCCGTCTTAATGAAAAACTGTTTTTT
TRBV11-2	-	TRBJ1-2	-	CASSLGGVYGYTF	TGTGCCAGCAGCTTAGGTGGAGTATATGGCTACACCTTC
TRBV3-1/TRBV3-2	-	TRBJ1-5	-	CASSQDLTGGQPQHF	TGTGCCAGCAGCCAAGATCTAACGGGGGGGCAACCCCAGCATTTT
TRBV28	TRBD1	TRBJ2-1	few	CASSLGTGVSYEQFF	TGTGCCAGCAGTTTAGGGACAGGGGTAAGCTATGAGCAGTTCTTC
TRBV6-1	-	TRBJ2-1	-	CASSELLAVQQFF	TGTGCCAGCAGTGAACTTCTAGCAGTACAGCAGTTCTTC
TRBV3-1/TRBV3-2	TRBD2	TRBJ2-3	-	CASSQKLLSGMFSDTQYF	TGTGCCAGCAGCCAAAAACTCCTTAGCGGGATGTTTTCAGATACGCAGTATTTT
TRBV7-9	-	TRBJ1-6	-	CASSSDERNSPLHF	TGTGCCAGCAGCAGCGACGAGCGTAATTCACCCCTCCACTTT
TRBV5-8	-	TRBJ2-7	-	CASTLRPGRGDGEQYF	TGTGCCAGCACCCTCAGACCGGGCAGGGGAGATGGCGAGCAGTACTTC
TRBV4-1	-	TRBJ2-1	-	CASSQARGRGQITLDNEQFF	TGCGCCAGCAGCCAGGCCCGAGGGAGAGGACAGATTACACTCGATAATGAGCAGTTCTTC
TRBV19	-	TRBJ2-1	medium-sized	CASSIDYQGPYNEQFF	TGTGCCAGTAGTATAGATTATCAGGGACCCTACAATGAGCAGTTCTTC
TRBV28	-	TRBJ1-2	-	CASSLGGGPSFKNYGYTF	TGTGCCAGCAGTTTGGGAGGTGGACCTAGTTTTAAAAACTATGGCTACACCTTC
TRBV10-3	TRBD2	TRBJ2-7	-	CAIAGTSGNEQYF	TGTGCCATCGCTGGGACTAGCGGAAACGAGCAGTACTTC
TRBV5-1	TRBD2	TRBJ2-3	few	CASSFTLAGGSTDTQYF	TGCGCCAGCAGCTTTACCCTAGCGGGGGGGAGCACAGATACGCAGTATTTT
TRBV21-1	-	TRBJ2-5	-	CASSKAGIQETQYF	TGTGCCAGCAGCAAAGCGGGGATCCAAGAGACCCAGTACTTC
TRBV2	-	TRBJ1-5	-	CASRGDMSNQPQHF	TGTGCCAGCAGGGGTGACATGAGCAATCAGCCCCAGCATTTT